Below, 25 T cell receptor beta chains from the same sample are listed, as sequenced in a study of T cell responses to AZD1222 COVID-19 vaccine (dated by TCRdb to the early 2020s). The meaning of the sample's time point label: about 28 days (+/-7) after the second vaccine dose. To prepare the library, the immunoSEQ multiplex PCR assay was applied. Not all clones reach the TCRdb copy of this immuneACCESS table, which keeps in-frame sequences only. Checked studies attribute under half of the gap to unresolved V genes and leave the rest unexplained. The sample table shows roughly 100,000 clones, and around 84% are seen once. The biggest ten clones account for over 12% of the sample. Here the sequenced sample was peripheral blood, taken 28 days after the second AZD1222 dose. Receptors originate from an adult who received the AZD1222 COVID-19 vaccine.

The V call is TRBV5-1, the J call TRBJ1-6; D unclear. Germline V CDR1 and CDR2: SGHRS, YFSETQ. The length of the CDR3 is 15 residues. The V and J ends lost 1 base and 9 bases respectively, with 14 bases between them. The CDR3, as DNA: TGCGCCAGCAGCTTGACGGGGTTGTTTGGTTCACCCCTCCACTTT. It yields the protein CASSLTGLFGSPLHF.

This clone was found once. The chain employs TRBV6-5 and TRBJ1-6; maybe TRBD1 (5 bases). Trimming removed 2 bases from V and 9 bases from J, with 14 bases in between. This CDR3 spans 15 amino acids. Germline V CDR1 and CDR2: MNHEY, SVGAGI. The CDR3 sequence: CASSYRDLRGSPLHF. The CDR3 coding sequence is TGTGCCAGCAGTTACCGGGACCTTAGGGGTTCACCCCTCCACTTT.

This sequence joins TRBV25-1 and TRBJ2-3; D is possibly TRBD1 (8 bases). Looked up from germline, CDR1 is MGHDK and CDR2 is SYGVNS. This CDR3 region has 14 residues. V was pared by 8 bases and J by 2 bases, with 14 bases between. CDR3 amino acids: CASRGDRITDTQYF. The CDR3 coding sequence is TGTGCCAGCCGGGGGGACAGGATCACAGATACGCAGTATTTT.

The chain joins TRBV2 to TRBJ2-5; TRBD2 matches 13 bases. Trimming at V came to 6 bases and at J to 2 bases, leaving 6 bases not matched to a gene. The CDR3 runs 16 residues. Germline lookup yields CDR1 SNHLY and CDR2 FYNNEI. For the CDR3, the DNA is TGTGCCAGCAGCTTCCAACTAGCGGGGGGGCAAGAGACCCAGTACTTC. This codes for CASSFQLAGGQETQYF.

The CDR3 sequence: CASSIGGSSSYEQYF. In nucleotides, the CDR3 is TGTGCCAGTAGTATCGGGGGGTCTAGCTCCTACGAGCAGTACTTC. This rearrangement joins TRBV19 to TRBJ2-7; TRBD2 aligns across 7 bases. Germline CDR1 LNHDA, CDR2 SQIVND (reference sequence). With V trimmed by 3 bases and J by 0 bases, 5 bases remained unmatched. This CDR3 is 15 amino acids long.

The V call is TRBV4-2, the J call TRBJ2-7; a weak D match, TRBD1 (6 bases). Germline-derived CDR1 and CDR2 are LGHNA and YNFKEQ. This CDR3 is built from 14 residues. Trimming shortened V by 1 base and J by 0 bases, and 7 bases separated the two germline ends. CDR3 residues: CASSQVGGSYEQYF. CDR3 nucleotides: TGTGCCAGCAGCCAAGTAGGGGGCTCCTACGAGCAGTACTTC.

V and J are TRBV3-1 (or the pseudogene TRBV3-2) and TRBJ2-1; 7 bases are a match to TRBD2. The germline CDR1 and CDR2 sequences are LGHDT and YNNKEL (reference sequence). The V gene end was trimmed by 6 bases and the J gene end by 0 bases; junction bases not matched to a gene: 29. This CDR3 is built from 23 residues. The CDR3 here is CASSPSKGSRLAPSRSSYNEQFF. The CDR3 DNA reads TGTGCCAGCAGTCCCAGCAAGGGGTCGAGACTAGCCCCGTCCCGTAGCTCCTACAATGAGCAGTTCTTC.

The chain uses TRBV12-3 or TRBV12-4 and TRBJ1-1, with 8 positions matching TRBD1. The CDR3 consists of 13 residues. V lost 5 bases and J lost 7; bases outside the gene matches: 6. The CDR3 coding sequence is TGTGCCAGCAGTAATGACAGGGGCTTTGAAGCTTTCTTT. Protein: CASSNDRGFEAFF.

As DNA, the CDR3 is TGTGCCAGCAGCGCATATGGGACAGCTTTTAATCAGCCCCAGCATTTT. It specifies CASSAYGTAFNQPQHF. The chain employs TRBV5-5 and TRBJ1-5, with 7 bases matching TRBD1. This CDR3 is 16 amino acids long. The junction had 11 bases not matched to a gene; V was cut back by 4 bases and J by 4 bases. Germline CDR1 reads SGHKS; CDR2 reads YYEKEE (reference sequence).

The chain has TRBV9 and TRBJ1-1; 9 bases match TRBD1. The CDR3 runs to 14 residues. V lost 4 bases to trimming and J lost 6 bases; unmatched junction nucleotides: 7. Germline V gives CDR1 SGDLS, CDR2 YYNGEE. CDR3 nucleotide sequence: TGTGCCAGCAGCACCCTAACAGGGGGCTCTGAAGCTTTCTTT. Its translation: CASSTLTGGSEAFF.

This clone was detected only once. This chain links TRBV9 with TRBJ2-5; D is unresolved. The CDR3 contains 14 residues. CDR1 is SGDLS, CDR2 YYNGEE, per germline. With 0 bases removed from V and 4 bases from J, the gap between germline ends came to 10 bases. The CDR3 DNA follows: TGTGCCAGCAGCGTAGAGGCCAGGACAGAGACCCAGTACTTC. This gives the protein CASSVEARTETQYF.

The chain couples TRBV4-1 to TRBJ2-3, with D possibly TRBD2 on 5 matching bases. CDR3 size: 15 residues. CDR1 is MGHRA and CDR2 is YSYEKL in the germline V gene. The ends were cut back, 0 bases at V and 4 bases at J, with 11 bases in the middle. This CDR3 is CASSQEGSGADTQYF. The CDR3 DNA reads as TGCGCCAGCAGCCAAGAGGGGAGTGGGGCAGATACGCAGTATTTT.

V usage is TRBV9 and J usage is TRBJ2-5, with 10 bases identical to TRBD2. Trimming took 4 bases from V and 2 from J; bases not matched to a gene: 14. From germline, CDR1 is SGDLS and CDR2 YYNGEE. CDR3 length equals 18 residues. CDR3 DNA sequence: TGTGCCAGCAGCCAGGGGGTACCGGGACTAGCGTATCAAGAGACCCAGTACTTC. It is translated as CASSQGVPGLAYQETQYF.

The chain is built from TRBV18 and TRBJ2-2; D uncertain. V was trimmed by 1 base and J by 10 bases, leaving 10 bases between them. Germline CDR1 is KGHSH and CDR2 is LQKENI. The CDR3 is 13 amino acids. The CDR3 region is CASSPLTYEELFF. Written as DNA, the CDR3 is TGTGCCAGCTCACCACTCACCTATGAGGAGCTGTTTTTT.

This clone was seen a handful of times. The chain uses TRBV6-5 and TRBJ2-7; unclear D gene. CDR3 length: 12 amino acids. Trimming took off 4 bases at V and 2 bases at J, with 6 bases between the two ends. Germline V gives CDR1 MNHEY, CDR2 SVGAGI. CDR3 in DNA: TGTGCCAGCAGTTCGGTGGCCTACGAGCAGTACTTC. This gives the protein CASSSVAYEQYF.

The chain links TRBV9 to TRBJ2-1; no reliable D call. The CDR3 length is 14 residues. Trimming removed 0 bases at V and 1 base at J, with 5 bases between. Germline V gene data show CDR1 as SGDLS and CDR2 as YYNGEE. The CDR3 sequence is CASSVGTSYNEQFF. CDR3 sequence (DNA): TGTGCCAGCAGCGTAGGAACTTCCTACAATGAGCAGTTCTTC.

This clone was counted a single time. The CDR3 DNA reads as TGCGCCAGCAGCCCGGGCCGCCGGGCAGGGGAAGAAGCTTTCTTT. This sequence encodes CASSPGRRAGEEAFF. The chain uses TRBV5-1 and TRBJ1-1, with a tentative D call TRBD1 (6 bases). CDR1 is SGHRS and CDR2 is YFSETQ in the germline V gene. The CDR3 runs 15 residues. V was trimmed by 4 bases and J by 8 bases, leaving 21 bases between them.

The chain links TRBV7-6 to TRBJ2-7, with D unclear. The V end lost 3 bases, the J end lost 2 bases, and 8 bases lay between the germline ends. Germline CDR1 and CDR2: SGHVS and FNYEAQ. The length of the CDR3 is 13 residues. The CDR3 DNA follows: TGTGCCAGCAGCTTTGGGCGGACCTACGAGCAGTACTTC. It encodes CASSFGRTYEQYF.

The CDR3 region has the DNA TGTGCCAGAACCTTTCCCCACTTGGAAACAGATACGCAGTATTTT. As protein: CARTFPHLETDTQYF. V and J are TRBV7-5 and TRBJ2-3. TRBV7-5 is given as a pseudogene. The CDR3 covers 15 residues.

DNA for the CDR3: TGTGCCAGCAGTACCGACACGAACACTGAAGCTTTCTTT. Protein: CASSTDTNTEAFF. The chain links TRBV7-6 to TRBJ1-1, with unresolved D. V shed 6 bases and J shed 1 base, with 9 bases lying between them. The germline gives CDR1 SGHVS, CDR2 FNYEAQ. The CDR3 sequence is 13 residues long.

The chain combines TRBV5-1 with TRBJ2-5, with a weak D call TRBD1 (5 bases). CDR1 and CDR2 from the germline V gene are SGHRS and YFSETQ. Trimming shortened V by 5 bases and J by 4 bases, and 9 bases separated the two germline ends. The CDR3 covers 12 residues. The CDR3 DNA reads TGCGCCAGCAGAGGGGAAGGAGAGACCCAGTACTTC. It is translated as CASRGEGETQYF.

The V and J genes are TRBV27 and TRBJ2-1; TRBD1 matches at 8 bases. This CDR3 region has 20 residues. Looked up from germline, CDR1 is MNHEY and CDR2 is SMNVEV (reference sequence). V shed 5 bases and J 6 bases; nucleotides not matched to a gene: 24. CDR3 in amino acids: CASSLQSETGARGAGNEQFF. CDR3 DNA: TGTGCCAGCAGTCTCCAGTCCGAGACAGGGGCTCGCGGGGCAGGCAATGAGCAGTTCTTC.

The rearrangement uses TRBV18 and TRBJ2-7; the match to TRBD2 covers 7 bases. Germline V gene sequence: CDR1 KGHSH, CDR2 LQKENI. The trim removed 3 bases at V and 0 bases at J, leaving 8 bases unmatched. The CDR3 contains 16 residues. The CDR3 DNA sequence: TGTGCCAGCTCACCGCTAAGCGGGATAAGCTCCTACGAGCAGTACTTC. Encoded protein: CASSPLSGISSYEQYF.

The table lists this clone with a count of one. The J gene is TRBJ2-5, the V gene TRBV12-3 or TRBV12-4, with unresolved D. This CDR3 comprises 12 residues. Trimming pared 4 bases from V and 3 bases from J, leaving 6 bases between. In nucleotides, the CDR3 is TGTGCCAGCAGTTGGGGTGAAGAGACCCAGTACTTC. Its protein product is CASSWGEETQYF.

V usage is TRBV10-2 and J usage is TRBJ1-1; D possibly corresponds to TRBD1 (5 bases). In germline, CDR1 is WSHSY, CDR2 SAAADI. V gave up 5 bases and J gave up 5 bases, with 21 bases separating them. CDR3 length equals 16 residues. The CDR3 coding sequence is TGCGCCAGCAGTACAATACAGGTGGGGGAGGGGACTGAAGCTTTCTTT. Protein product: CASSTIQVGEGTEAFF.